This T cell receptor (beta chain) originates from a study of human T cells and chemical hapten exposure. Study-level results: Counts of expanded TCRs at PT1 were positively correlated with patch test score.

Germline CDR1 is SEHNR and CDR2 is FQNEAQ (reference sequence). Trimming removed 7 bases from V and 4 bases from J; junction bases left unmatched: 7. This CDR3 region has 14 residues. Each CDR3 protein gets one entry after TCRdb re-called the RACE reads with MiXCR. Of some 110,000 distinct CDR3 sequences in the sample, less than 45% are singletons; the top ten hold less than 3%. This clonotype was seen a handful of times. Its antigen is unidentified. Indicated time point: patch test 3, about 24 weeks after DPC sensitization. Regarding treatment: therapeutic diphenylcyclopropenone sensitization with weekly scalp DPC.

This chain links TRBV7-9 with TRBJ2-3, with 8 bases aligning to TRBD2. This TCR was recovered from a middle-aged man with alopecia areata. Some clones in this sample may be carry-over from other donors' samples. This material consisted of whole blood, taken in connection with sensitization to the hapten diphenylcyclopropenone (DPC). This chain's CDR3 is CASTLAGGADTQYF. The CDR3 nucleotides read TGTGCCAGCACTCTAGCGGGTGGAGCAGATACGCAGTATTTT.